Reported below is one T cell receptor beta chain. The source of the sample is a study of blood T cell repertoires in COVID-19. On the study more broadly: The United States, Italy and Spain supplied acute and convalescent COVID-19 samples. From T cells, B-cell-depleted T cells, or PBMCs came the material, which was cDNA or gDNA.

The CDR3 covers 15 residues. Germline V gene lookup returns CDR1 MGHRA and CDR2 YSYEKL. The V and J ends lost 3 bases and 4 bases, in that order; junction bases with no gene match: 5. Original analysis: Estimates of nucleated cell counts were drawn from the amplification of reference gene primers. Repertoires were generated with immunoSEQ multiplex PCR, while TCRdb's copy carries only in-frame clones and drops some. V and J calls and clone size follow that table, whereas D and trimming were derived from the DNA. The repertoire consists of approximately 80,000 clones, with 85% occurring once and the leading ten covering 9.6%.

This receptor was obtained from a man aged 50 to 60 with COVID-19, enrolled during active disease. The material sequenced was peripheral blood. The V call is TRBV4-1, the J call TRBJ2-3, with TRBD2 identical over 9 bases. The CDR3 DNA follows: TGCGCCAGCAGCCAGACGGCGGGAGGGGCAGATACGCAGTATTTT. Translated, it gives CASSQTAGGADTQYF.